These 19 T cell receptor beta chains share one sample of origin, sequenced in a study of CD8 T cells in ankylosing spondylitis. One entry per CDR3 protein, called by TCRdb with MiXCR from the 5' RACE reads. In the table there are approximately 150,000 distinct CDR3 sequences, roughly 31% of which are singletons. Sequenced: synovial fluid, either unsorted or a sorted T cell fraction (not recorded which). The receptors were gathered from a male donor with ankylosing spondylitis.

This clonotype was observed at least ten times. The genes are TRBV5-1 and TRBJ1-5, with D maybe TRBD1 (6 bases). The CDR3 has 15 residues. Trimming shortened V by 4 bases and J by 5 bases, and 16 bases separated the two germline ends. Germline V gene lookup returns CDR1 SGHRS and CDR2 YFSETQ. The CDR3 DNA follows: TGCGCCAGCAGCCCTAGAGGGGGGATCGATCAGCCCCAGCATTTT. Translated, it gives CASSPRGGIDQPQHF.

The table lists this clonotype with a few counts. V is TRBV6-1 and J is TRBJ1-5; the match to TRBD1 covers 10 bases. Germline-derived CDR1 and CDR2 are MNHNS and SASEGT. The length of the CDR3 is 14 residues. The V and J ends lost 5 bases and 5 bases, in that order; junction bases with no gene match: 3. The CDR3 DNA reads TGTGCCAGCAGTCGGGACAGGGGAGATCAGCCCCAGCATTTT. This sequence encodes CASSRDRGDQPQHF.

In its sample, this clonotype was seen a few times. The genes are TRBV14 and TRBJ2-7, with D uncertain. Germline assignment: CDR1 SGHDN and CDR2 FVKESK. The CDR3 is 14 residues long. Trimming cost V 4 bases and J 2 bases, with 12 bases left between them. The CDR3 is CASSRLVGAYEQYF. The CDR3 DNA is TGTGCCAGCAGCCGCCTTGTGGGCGCCTACGAGCAGTACTTC.

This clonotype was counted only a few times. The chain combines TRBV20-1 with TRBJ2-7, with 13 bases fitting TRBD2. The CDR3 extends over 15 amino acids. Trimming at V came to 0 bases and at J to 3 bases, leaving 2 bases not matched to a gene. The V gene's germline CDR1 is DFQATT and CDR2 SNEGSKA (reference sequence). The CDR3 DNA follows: TGCAGTGCTAGAGATCGGACTAGCGGGGGCTACGAGCAGTACTTC. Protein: CSARDRTSGGYEQYF.

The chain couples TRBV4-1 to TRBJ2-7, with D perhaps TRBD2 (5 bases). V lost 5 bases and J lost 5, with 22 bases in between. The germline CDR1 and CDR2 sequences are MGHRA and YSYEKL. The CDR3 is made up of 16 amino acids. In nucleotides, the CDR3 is TGCGCCAGCAGCTACAGCGCCGGGAACGGGGTCAACGAGCAGTACTTC. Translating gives CASSYSAGNGVNEQYF.

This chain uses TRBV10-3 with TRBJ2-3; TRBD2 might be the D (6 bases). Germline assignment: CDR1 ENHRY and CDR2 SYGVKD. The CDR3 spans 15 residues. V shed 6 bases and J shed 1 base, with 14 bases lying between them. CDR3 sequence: CAIRTYGSGTDTQYF. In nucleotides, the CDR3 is TGTGCCATCAGAACTTACGGGAGTGGCACAGATACGCAGTATTTT.

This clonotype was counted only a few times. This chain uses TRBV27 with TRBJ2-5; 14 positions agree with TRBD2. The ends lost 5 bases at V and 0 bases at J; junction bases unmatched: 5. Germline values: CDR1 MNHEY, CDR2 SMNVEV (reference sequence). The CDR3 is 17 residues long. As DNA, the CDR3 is TGTGCCAGCAGTCCCCGACTAGCGGGAGGGTACCAAGAGACCCAGTACTTC. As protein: CASSPRLAGGYQETQYF.

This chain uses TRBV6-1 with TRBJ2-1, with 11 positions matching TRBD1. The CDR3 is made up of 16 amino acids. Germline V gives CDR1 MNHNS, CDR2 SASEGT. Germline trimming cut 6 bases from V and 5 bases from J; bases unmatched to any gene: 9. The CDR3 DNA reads TGTGCCAGCAGCCCAAGGGACAGGGGGACCCACAATGAGCAGTTCTTC. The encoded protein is CASSPRDRGTHNEQFF.

DNA of the CDR3: TGTGCCAGCAGTCCTGGGGCAGGGTCGGGCACTGAAGCTTTCTTT. Protein: CASSPGAGSGTEAFF. The J gene is TRBJ1-1, the V gene TRBV12-3 or TRBV12-4; D is possibly TRBD1 (5 bases). The CDR3 sequence is 15 residues long. Trimming removed 5 bases at V and 4 bases at J, with 17 bases between.

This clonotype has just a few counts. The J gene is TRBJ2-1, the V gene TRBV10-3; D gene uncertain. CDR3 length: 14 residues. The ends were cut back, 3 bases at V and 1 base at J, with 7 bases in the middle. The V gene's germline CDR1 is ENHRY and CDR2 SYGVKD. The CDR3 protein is CAISEDDSYNEQFF. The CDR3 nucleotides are TGTGCCATCAGTGAAGATGATTCCTACAATGAGCAGTTCTTC.

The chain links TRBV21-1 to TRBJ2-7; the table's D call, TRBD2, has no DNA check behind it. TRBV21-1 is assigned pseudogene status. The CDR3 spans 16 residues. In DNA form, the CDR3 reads TGTGCCAGCAGCCCTCACTACCGGCGTTCGGACTACGAGCAGTACTTC. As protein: CASSPHYRRSDYEQYF.

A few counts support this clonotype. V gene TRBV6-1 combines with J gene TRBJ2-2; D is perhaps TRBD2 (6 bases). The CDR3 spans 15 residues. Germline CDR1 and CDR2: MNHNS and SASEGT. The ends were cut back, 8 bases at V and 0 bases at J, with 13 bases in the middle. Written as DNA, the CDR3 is TGTGCCAGCCGCCCCGCGGGGCCGAACACCGGGGAGCTGTTTTTT. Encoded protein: CASRPAGPNTGELFF.

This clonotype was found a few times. As DNA, the CDR3 is TGTGCCAGCAGCTTAGGGGCCGGGCCCTATAGGGAGCAGTACTTC. This sequence encodes CASSLGAGPYREQYF. The V call is TRBV11-3, the J call TRBJ2-7; D is uncertain. The CDR3 is 15 residues long. CDR1 SGHNT and CDR2 YENEEA come from the germline V gene. Trimming shortened V by 1 base and J by 7 bases, and 17 bases separated the two germline ends.

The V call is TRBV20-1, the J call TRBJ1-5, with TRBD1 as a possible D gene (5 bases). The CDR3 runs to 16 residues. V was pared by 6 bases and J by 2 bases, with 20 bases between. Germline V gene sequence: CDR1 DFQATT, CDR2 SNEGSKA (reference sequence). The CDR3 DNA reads TGCAGTGCCGCCTTCGGGGGGTATTCTGGCAATCAGCCCCAGCATTTT. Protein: CSAAFGGYSGNQPQHF.

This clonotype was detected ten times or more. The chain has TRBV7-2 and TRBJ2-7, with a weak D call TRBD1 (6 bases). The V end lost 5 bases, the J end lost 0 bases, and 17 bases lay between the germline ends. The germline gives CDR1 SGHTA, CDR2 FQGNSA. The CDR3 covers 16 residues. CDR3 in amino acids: CASSPNPTGSSYEQYF. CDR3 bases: TGTGCCAGCAGCCCCAATCCTACAGGGAGCTCCTACGAGCAGTACTTC. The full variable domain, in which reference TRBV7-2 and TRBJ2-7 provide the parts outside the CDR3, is GAGVSQSPSNKVTEKGKDVELRCDPISGHTALYWYRQSLGQGLEFLIYFQGNSAPDKSGLPSDRFSAERTGGSVSTLTIQRTQQEDSAVYLCASSPNPTGSSYEQYFGPGTRLTVT.

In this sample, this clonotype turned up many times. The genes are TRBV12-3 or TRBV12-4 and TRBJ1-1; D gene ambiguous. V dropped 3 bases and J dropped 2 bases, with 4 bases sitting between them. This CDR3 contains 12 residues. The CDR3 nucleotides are TGTGCCAGCAGTTTCAGTAACACTGAAGCTTTCTTT. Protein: CASSFSNTEAFF.

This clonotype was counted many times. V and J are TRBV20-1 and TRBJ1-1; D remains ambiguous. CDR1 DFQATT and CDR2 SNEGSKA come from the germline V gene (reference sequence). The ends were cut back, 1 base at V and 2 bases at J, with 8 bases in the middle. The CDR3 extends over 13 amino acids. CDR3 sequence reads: CSARVSVNTEAFF. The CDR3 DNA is TGCAGTGCTAGAGTATCGGTAAACACTGAAGCTTTCTTT.

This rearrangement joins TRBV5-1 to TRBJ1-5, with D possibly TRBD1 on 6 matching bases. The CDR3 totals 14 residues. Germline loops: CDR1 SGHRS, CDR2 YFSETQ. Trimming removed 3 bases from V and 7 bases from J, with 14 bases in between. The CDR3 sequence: CASSWGGAGQPQHF. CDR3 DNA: TGCGCCAGCAGCTGGGGGGGGGCAGGGCAGCCCCAGCATTTT.

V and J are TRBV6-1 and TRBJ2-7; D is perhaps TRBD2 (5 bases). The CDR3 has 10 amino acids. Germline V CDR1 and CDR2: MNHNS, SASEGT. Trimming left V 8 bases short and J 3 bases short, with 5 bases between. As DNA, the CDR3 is TGTGCCAGCCGGGGCTACGAGCAGTACTTC. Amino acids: CASRGYEQYF.